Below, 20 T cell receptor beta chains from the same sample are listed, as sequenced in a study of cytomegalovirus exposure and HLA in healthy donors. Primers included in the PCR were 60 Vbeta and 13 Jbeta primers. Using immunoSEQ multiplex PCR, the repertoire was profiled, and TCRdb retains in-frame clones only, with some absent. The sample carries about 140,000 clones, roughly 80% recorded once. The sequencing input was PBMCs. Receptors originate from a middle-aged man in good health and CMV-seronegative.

The CDR3 is CASSTAGAQANYGYTF. The CDR3 bases are TGTGCCAGTAGTACTGCAGGGGCTCAAGCTAACTATGGCTACACCTTC. The chain combines TRBV19 with TRBJ1-2; TRBD1 might be the D (6 bases). Germline V gives CDR1 LNHDA, CDR2 SQIVND (reference sequence). The CDR3 runs to 16 residues. Trimming stripped 4 bases from V and 0 bases from J, with 15 bases between.

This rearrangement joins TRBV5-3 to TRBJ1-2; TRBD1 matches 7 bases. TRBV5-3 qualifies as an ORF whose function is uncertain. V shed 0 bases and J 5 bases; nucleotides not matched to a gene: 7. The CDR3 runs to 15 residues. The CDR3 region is CARSLADRRGYGYTF. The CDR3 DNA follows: TGTGCCAGAAGCTTGGCGGACAGGCGGGGTTATGGCTACACCTTC.

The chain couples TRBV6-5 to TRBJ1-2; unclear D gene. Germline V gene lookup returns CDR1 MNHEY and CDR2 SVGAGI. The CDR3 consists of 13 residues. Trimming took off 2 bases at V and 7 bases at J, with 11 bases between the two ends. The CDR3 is CASSYTRLGGYTF. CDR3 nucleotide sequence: TGTGCCAGCAGTTACACCCGACTAGGTGGCTACACCTTC.

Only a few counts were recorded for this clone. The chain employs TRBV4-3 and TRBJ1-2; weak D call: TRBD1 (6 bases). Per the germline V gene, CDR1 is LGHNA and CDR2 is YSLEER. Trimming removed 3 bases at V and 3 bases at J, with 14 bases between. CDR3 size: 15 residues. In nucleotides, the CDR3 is TGCGCCAGCAGCCAGGGCATCAGGGGCGACTATGGCTACACCTTC. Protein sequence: CASSQGIRGDYGYTF.

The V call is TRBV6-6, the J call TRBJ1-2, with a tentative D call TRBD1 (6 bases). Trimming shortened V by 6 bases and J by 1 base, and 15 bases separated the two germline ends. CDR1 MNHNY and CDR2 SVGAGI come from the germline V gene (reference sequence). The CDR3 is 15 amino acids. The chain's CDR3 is CASSPPSDSNYGYTF. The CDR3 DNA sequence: TGTGCCAGCAGCCCGCCGTCGGACAGTAACTATGGCTACACCTTC.

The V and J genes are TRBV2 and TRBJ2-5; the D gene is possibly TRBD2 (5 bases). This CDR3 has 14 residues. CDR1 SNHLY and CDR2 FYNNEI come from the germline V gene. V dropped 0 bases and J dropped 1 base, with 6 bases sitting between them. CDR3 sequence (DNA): TGTGCCAGCAGTGAAGCCGGGGTCCAAGAGACCCAGTACTTC. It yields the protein CASSEAGVQETQYF.

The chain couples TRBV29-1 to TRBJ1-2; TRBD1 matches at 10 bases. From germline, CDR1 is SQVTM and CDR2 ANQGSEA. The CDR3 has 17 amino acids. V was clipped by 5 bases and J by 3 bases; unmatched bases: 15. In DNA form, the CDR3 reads TGCAGCGTTTACTCTTGGGACAGGGGTCGTTTTGACTATGGCTACACCTTC. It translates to CSVYSWDRGRFDYGYTF.

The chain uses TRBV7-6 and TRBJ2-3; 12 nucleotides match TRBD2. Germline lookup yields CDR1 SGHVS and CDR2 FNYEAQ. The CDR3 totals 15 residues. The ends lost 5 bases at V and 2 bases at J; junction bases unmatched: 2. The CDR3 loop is CASSGLAGFTDTQYF. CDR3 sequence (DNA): TGTGCCAGCAGCGGACTAGCGGGGTTCACAGATACGCAGTATTTT.

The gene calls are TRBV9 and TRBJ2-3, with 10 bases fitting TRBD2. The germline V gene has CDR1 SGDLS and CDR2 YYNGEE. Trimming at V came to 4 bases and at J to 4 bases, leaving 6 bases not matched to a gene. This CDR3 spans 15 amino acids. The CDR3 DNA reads TGTGCCAGCAGCTCTCGGACTAGCGGTGCAGATACGCAGTATTTT. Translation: CASSSRTSGADTQYF.

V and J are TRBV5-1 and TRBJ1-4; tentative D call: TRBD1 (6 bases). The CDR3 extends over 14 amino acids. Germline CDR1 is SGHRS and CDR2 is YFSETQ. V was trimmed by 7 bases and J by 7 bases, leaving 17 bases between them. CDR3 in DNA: TGCGCCAGCTGCGAGACAGGAGACGGTGAAAAACTGTTTTTT. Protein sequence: CASCETGDGEKLFF.

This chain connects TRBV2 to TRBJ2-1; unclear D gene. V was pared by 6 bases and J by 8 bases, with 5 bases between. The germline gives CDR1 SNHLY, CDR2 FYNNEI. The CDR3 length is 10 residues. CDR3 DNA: TGTGCCAGCAGACAACATGAGCAGTTCTTC. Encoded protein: CASRQHEQFF.

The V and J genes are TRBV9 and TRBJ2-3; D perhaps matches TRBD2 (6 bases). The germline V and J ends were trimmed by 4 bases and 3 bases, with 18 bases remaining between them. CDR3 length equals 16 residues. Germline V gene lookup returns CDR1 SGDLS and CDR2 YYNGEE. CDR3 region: CASSPRLAPGTDTQYF. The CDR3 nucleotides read TGTGCCAGCAGCCCCCGTCTAGCGCCTGGGACAGATACGCAGTATTTT.

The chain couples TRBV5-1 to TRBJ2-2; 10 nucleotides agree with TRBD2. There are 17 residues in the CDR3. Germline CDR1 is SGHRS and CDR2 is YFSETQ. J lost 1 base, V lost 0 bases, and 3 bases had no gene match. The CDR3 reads CASSLGPSGGNTGELFF. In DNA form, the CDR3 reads TGCGCCAGCAGCTTGGGTCCTAGCGGGGGGAACACCGGGGAGCTGTTTTTT.

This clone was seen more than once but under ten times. This CDR3 is CASTGGGLYNEQFF. The DNA for the CDR3 is TGTGCCAGCACCGGAGGCGGCTTATACAATGAGCAGTTCTTC. The rearrangement joins TRBV14 to TRBJ2-1; TRBD2 might be the D (5 bases). V shed 7 bases and J shed 4 bases, with 14 bases lying between them. Germline CDR1 is SGHDN and CDR2 is FVKESK. This CDR3 has 14 amino acids.

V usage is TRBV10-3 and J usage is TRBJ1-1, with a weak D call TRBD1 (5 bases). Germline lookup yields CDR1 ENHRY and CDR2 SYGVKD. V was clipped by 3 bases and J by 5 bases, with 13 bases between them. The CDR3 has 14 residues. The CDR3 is CAISDYRGATEAFF. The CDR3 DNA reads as TGTGCCATCAGTGATTATAGGGGCGCGACTGAAGCTTTCTTT.

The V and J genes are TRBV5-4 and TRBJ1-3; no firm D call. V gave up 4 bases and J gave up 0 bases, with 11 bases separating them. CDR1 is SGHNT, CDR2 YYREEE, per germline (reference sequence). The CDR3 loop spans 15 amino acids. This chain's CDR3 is CASSVAGLSGNTIYF. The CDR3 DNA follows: TGTGCCAGCAGCGTCGCCGGTCTCTCTGGAAACACCATATATTTT.

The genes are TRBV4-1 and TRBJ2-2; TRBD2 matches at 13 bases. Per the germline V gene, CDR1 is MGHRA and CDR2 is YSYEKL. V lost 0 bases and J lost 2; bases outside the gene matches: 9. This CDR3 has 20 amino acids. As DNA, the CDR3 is TGCGCCAGCAGCCAAGATCCCCTGGGACTAGCGGGGCTTAACACCGGGGAGCTGTTTTTT. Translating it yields CASSQDPLGLAGLNTGELFF.

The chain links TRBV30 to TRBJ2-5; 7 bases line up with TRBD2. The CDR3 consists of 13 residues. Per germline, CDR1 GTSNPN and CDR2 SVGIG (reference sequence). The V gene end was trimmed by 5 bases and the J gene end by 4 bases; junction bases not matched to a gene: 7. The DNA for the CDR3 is TGTGCCTGGGTCCTACGCGGGGGAGAGACCCAGTACTTC. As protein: CAWVLRGGETQYF.

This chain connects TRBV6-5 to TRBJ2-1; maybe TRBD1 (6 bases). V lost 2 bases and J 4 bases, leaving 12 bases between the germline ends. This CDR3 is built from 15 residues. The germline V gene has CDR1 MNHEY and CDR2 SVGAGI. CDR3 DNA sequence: TGTGCCAGCAGTTACCAGGGGCCGGGTTACAATGAGCAGTTCTTC. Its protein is CASSYQGPGYNEQFF.

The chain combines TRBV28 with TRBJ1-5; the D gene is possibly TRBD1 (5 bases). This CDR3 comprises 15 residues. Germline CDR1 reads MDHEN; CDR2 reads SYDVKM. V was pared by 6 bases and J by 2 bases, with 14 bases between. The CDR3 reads CASSLWRGGNQPQHF. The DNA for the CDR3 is TGTGCCAGCAGCCTTTGGAGGGGTGGCAATCAGCCCCAGCATTTT.